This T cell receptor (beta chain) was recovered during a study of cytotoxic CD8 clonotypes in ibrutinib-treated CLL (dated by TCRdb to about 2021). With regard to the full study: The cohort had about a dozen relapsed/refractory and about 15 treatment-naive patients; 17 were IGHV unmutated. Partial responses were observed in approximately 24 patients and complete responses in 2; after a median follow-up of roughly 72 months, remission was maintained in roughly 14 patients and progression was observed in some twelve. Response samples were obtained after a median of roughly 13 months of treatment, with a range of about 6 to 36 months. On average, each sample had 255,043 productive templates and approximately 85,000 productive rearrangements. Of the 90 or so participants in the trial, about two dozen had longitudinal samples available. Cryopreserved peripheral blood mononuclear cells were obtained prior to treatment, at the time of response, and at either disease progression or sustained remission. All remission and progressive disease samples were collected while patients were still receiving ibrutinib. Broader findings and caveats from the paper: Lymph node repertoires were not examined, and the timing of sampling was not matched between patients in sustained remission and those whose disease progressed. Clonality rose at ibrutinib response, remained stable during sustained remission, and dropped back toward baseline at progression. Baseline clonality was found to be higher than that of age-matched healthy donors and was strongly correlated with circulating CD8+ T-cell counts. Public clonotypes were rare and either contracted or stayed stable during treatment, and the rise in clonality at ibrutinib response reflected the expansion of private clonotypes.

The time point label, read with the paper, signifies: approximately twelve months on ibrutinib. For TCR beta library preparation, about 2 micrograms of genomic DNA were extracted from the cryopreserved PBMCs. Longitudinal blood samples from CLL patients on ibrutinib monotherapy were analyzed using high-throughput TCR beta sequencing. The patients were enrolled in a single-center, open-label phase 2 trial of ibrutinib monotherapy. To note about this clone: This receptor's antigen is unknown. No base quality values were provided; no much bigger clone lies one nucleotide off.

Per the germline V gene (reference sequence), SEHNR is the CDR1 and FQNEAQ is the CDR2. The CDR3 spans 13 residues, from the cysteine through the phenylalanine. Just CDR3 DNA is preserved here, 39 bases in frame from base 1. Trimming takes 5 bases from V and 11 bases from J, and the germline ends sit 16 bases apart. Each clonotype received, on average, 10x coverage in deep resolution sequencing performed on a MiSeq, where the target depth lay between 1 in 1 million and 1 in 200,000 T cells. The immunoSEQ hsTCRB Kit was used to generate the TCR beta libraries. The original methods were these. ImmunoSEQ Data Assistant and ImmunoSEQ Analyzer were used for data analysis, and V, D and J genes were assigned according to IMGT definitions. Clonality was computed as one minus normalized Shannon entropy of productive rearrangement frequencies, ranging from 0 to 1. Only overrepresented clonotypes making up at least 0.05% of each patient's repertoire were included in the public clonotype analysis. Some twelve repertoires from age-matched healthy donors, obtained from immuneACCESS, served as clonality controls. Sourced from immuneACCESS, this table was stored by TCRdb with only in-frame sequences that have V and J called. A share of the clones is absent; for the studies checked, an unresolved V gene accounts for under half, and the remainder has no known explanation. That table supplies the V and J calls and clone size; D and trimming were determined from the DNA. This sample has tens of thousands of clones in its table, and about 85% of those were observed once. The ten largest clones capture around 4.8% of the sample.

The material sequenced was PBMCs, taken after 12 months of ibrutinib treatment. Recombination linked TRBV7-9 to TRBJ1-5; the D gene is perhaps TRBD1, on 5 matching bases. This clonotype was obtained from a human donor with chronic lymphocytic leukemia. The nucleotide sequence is TGTGCCAGCAGCCCCGGGACGACTTTGACCCAGCATTTT. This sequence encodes CASSPGTTLTQHF.